These 22 T cell receptor beta chains share one sample of origin, sequenced in a study of identical twins. TCRdb processed the 5' RACE reads anew with MiXCR; each CDR3 protein has one entry. The data contain 250,000 to 300,000 distinct CDR3 sequences, around 8.8% of them singletons. Separately, the same data were catalogued under a study of yellow fever vaccine responses in identical twins.

The sequencing input was CD8+ T cells sorted from blood. These receptors were collected from a woman aged 18 to 35 in good health.

This clonotype has more than one count but fewer than ten. The chain recombines TRBV7-6 with TRBJ2-2; 9 bases match TRBD2. The CDR3 is made up of 16 amino acids. V lost 2 bases, J lost 6 bases, and 7 bases stayed unmatched. Germline CDR1 SGHVS, CDR2 FNYEAQ. The chain's CDR3 is CASSLRGGTSPGELFF. DNA of the CDR3: TGTGCCAGCAGCTTACGGGGTGGGACTAGCCCCGGGGAGCTGTTTTTT. Together with reference TRBV7-6 and TRBJ2-2, the CDR3 gives the full variable domain: GAGVSQSPRYKVTKRGQDVALRCDPISGHVSLYWYRQALGQGPEFLTYFNYEAQQDKSGLPNDRFSAERPEGSISTLTIQRTEQRDSAMYRCASSLRGGTSPGELFFGEGSRLTVL.

This clonotype was counted at least ten times. V is TRBV9 and J is TRBJ2-5; TRBD2 aligns across 7 bases. The V segment lost 0 bases and the J segment 5 bases; nucleotides outside the gene matches: 13. Germline CDR1 and CDR2: SGDLS and YYNGEE. The CDR3 totals 17 residues. The chain's CDR3 is CASSVEAGVSIGETQYF. Here the CDR3 DNA reads TGTGCCAGCAGCGTAGAGGCGGGAGTCAGTATTGGGGAGACCCAGTACTTC. The full variable domain, completed using reference TRBV9 and TRBJ2-5, is DSGVTQTPKHLITATGQRVTLRCSPRSGDLSVYWYQQSLDQGLQFLIQYYNGEERAKGNILERFSAQQFPDLHSELNLSSLELGDSALYFCASSVEAGVSIGETQYFGPGTRLLVL.

Note on this clonotype: A single base separates this from a much larger clone, so it may be a read error. In this CDR3 the conserved last residue, phenylalanine or tryptophan, is missing, so a read error is likely. The gene calls are TRBV10-3 and TRBJ2-7; weak D call: TRBD2 (6 bases). CDR1 ENHRY and CDR2 SYGVKD come from the germline V gene. The CDR3 contains 13 residues. V was trimmed by 5 bases and J by 3 bases, leaving 11 bases between them. CDR3 nucleotides: TGTGCCATCAGTCCGGGGGTCGGCTACGAGCAGTACTAC. Encoded protein: CAISPGVGYEQYY.

This clonotype was counted only a few times. This rearrangement joins TRBV4-1 to TRBJ2-3; tentative D call: TRBD1 (5 bases). The CDR3 is 16 residues long. Germline CDR1 is MGHRA and CDR2 is YSYEKL. The V gene lost 0 bases and the J gene lost 0 bases, with 10 bases spanning the gap. This chain's CDR3 is CASSQERPGSTDTQYF. CDR3 nucleotide sequence: TGCGCCAGCAGCCAAGAAAGGCCAGGGAGCACAGATACGCAGTATTTT.

The J gene is TRBJ2-7, the V gene TRBV4-1; D is unclear. V was trimmed by 0 bases and J by 11 bases, leaving 20 bases between them. The V gene's germline CDR1 is MGHRA and CDR2 YSYEKL. The CDR3 is made up of 15 amino acids. The CDR3 reads CASSQDPLSSAREYF. In DNA form, the CDR3 reads TGCGCCAGCAGCCAAGACCCCCTGAGTTCGGCACGGGAGTACTTC.

The gene calls are TRBV2 and TRBJ2-5; 8 bases are a match to TRBD1. Germline values: CDR1 SNHLY, CDR2 FYNNEI. This CDR3 is built from 13 residues. Trimming cost V 10 bases and J 4 bases; bases outside gene matches: 8. The CDR3 region has the DNA TGTGCCACCCTATACGGGACAGGAGAGACCCAGTACTTC. This gives the protein CATLYGTGETQYF.

The chain combines TRBV20-1 with TRBJ2-2, with 7 bases matching TRBD1. The CDR3 covers 14 residues. Unmatched junction bases numbered 3, after V lost 2 bases and J lost 3 bases. Per germline, CDR1 DFQATT and CDR2 SNEGSKA (reference sequence). CDR3 region: CSARLQGYTGELFF. The DNA of the CDR3 is TGCAGTGCTAGATTACAGGGGTACACCGGGGAGCTGTTTTTT.

The chain employs TRBV24-1 and TRBJ1-1; D is unresolved. CDR1 and CDR2 from the germline V gene are KGHDR and SFDVKD. Trimming left V 6 bases short and J 2 bases short, with 9 bases between. CDR3 length: 13 amino acids. CDR3 protein: CATSNQINTEAFF. The DNA for the CDR3 is TGTGCCACCAGTAACCAGATAAACACTGAAGCTTTCTTT.

This clonotype was detected a few times. The chain uses TRBV15 and TRBJ2-1; D is unresolved. The V end lost 0 bases, the J end lost 5 bases, and 8 bases lay between the germline ends. The CDR3 consists of 14 residues. Germline assignment: CDR1 LNHNV and CDR2 YYDKDF (reference sequence). CDR3 protein: CATSRDRSDNEQFF. In nucleotides, the CDR3 is TGTGCCACCAGCAGAGATCGGAGTGACAATGAGCAGTTCTTC.

A few counts support this clonotype. V usage is TRBV5-6 and J usage is TRBJ2-1; D is unclear. V was shortened by 3 bases and J by 6 bases, with 10 bases between the two germline ends. This CDR3 contains 13 residues. Germline CDR1 SGHDT, CDR2 YYEEEE. CDR3 sequence (DNA): TGTGCCAGCAGCTCCTCACATGCCAATGAGCAGTTCTTC. Translation gives CASSSSHANEQFF. The full variable domain, in which reference TRBV5-6 and TRBJ2-1 provide the parts outside the CDR3, is DAGVTQSPTHLIKTRGQQVTLRCSPKSGHDTVSWYQQALGQGPQFIFQYYEEEERQRGNFPDRFSGHQFPNYSSELNVNALLLGDSALYLCASSSSHANEQFFGPGTRLTVL.

The CDR3: CASSFELAGTTWYEQYF. Here the CDR3 DNA reads TGTGCCAGCAGTTTTGAACTAGCGGGAACCACGTGGTACGAGCAGTACTTC. V gene TRBV28 combines with J gene TRBJ2-7; 10 nucleotides agree with TRBD2. The CDR3 spans 17 residues. After removal of 3 bases from V and 4 bases from J, the junction contained 12 bases not matched to a gene. Per germline, CDR1 MDHEN and CDR2 SYDVKM.

This clonotype was detected a few times. V is TRBV28 and J is TRBJ2-4; 10 nucleotides match TRBD1. Germline trimming cut 5 bases from V and 0 bases from J; bases unmatched to any gene: 4. Germline V gene lookup returns CDR1 MDHEN and CDR2 SYDVKM. CDR3 length equals 16 residues. CDR3: CASSPDRGQAKNIQYF. DNA of the CDR3: TGTGCCAGCAGTCCAGACAGGGGGCAAGCCAAAAACATTCAGTACTTC.

This clonotype was observed many times. V usage is TRBV7-9 and J usage is TRBJ2-1; TRBD2 matches 11 bases. Trimming took 5 bases from V and 3 from J; bases not matched to a gene: 9. Looked up from germline, CDR1 is SEHNR and CDR2 is FQNEAQ (reference sequence). The CDR3 runs 17 residues. The CDR3 spells CASSPFSGGDDYNEQFF. The DNA for the CDR3 is TGTGCCAGCAGCCCGTTTAGCGGGGGGGATGACTACAATGAGCAGTTCTTC.

This clonotype appeared many times. The chain recombines TRBV10-3 with TRBJ2-1; 9 nucleotides agree with TRBD2. After removal of 4 bases from V and 8 bases from J, the junction contained 6 bases not matched to a gene. Germline V gene data show CDR1 as ENHRY and CDR2 as SYGVKD. The CDR3 sequence is 14 residues long. The CDR3 nucleotides read TGTGCCATCAGTGCAGCGGGGGGCCCGGATGAGCAGTTCTTC. This codes for CAISAAGGPDEQFF.

This clonotype was found a few times. The J gene is TRBJ2-3, the V gene TRBV24-1; 8 nucleotides line up with TRBD1. Trimming removed 3 bases from V and 3 bases from J; junction bases left unmatched: 13. Germline loops: CDR1 KGHDR, CDR2 SFDVKD. The CDR3 has 18 amino acids. The CDR3, as DNA: TGTGCCACCAGTGATAGCTTACGTCAGGGGGCGCGGACAGATACGCAGTATTTT. Translation: CATSDSLRQGARTDTQYF.

The chain's CDR3 is CASSLITGENQETQYF. As DNA, the CDR3 is TGTGCCAGCAGTTTAATAACGGGGGAAAACCAAGAGACCCAGTACTTC. The J gene is TRBJ2-5, the V gene TRBV12-3 or TRBV12-4; a weak D match, TRBD2 (6 bases). The CDR3 runs to 16 residues. The V and J ends lost 2 bases and 0 bases respectively, with 13 bases between them.

This clonotype was picked up many times. The gene calls are TRBV27 and TRBJ2-7, with a possible D match to TRBD2 (5 bases). V was clipped by 6 bases and J by 1 base, with 10 bases between them. The CDR3 runs to 13 residues. Germline lookup yields CDR1 MNHEY and CDR2 SMNVEV (reference sequence). CDR3 sequence: CASSMGVSYEQYF. CDR3 in DNA: TGTGCCAGCAGCATGGGAGTTTCCTACGAGCAGTACTTC.

In its sample, this clonotype was seen a few times. The chain employs TRBV7-2 and TRBJ2-7; 11 bases agree with TRBD2. Germline trimming cut 5 bases from V and 4 bases from J; bases unmatched to any gene: 4. In germline, CDR1 is SGHTA, CDR2 FQGNSA. The CDR3 has 14 residues. The CDR3 protein is CASSVGLADYEQYF. The CDR3 nucleotides read TGTGCCAGCAGCGTGGGACTAGCGGATTACGAGCAGTACTTC.

This rearrangement joins TRBV9 to TRBJ1-1; D not resolved. The CDR3 loop spans 12 amino acids. The V gene's germline CDR1 is SGDLS and CDR2 YYNGEE. Between the trimmed V and J ends, which lost 3 bases and 2 bases, there was a span of 5 bases. DNA for the CDR3: TGTGCCAGCAGCGCCACTAACACTGAAGCTTTCTTT. Its protein is CASSATNTEAFF.

This clonotype was counted at least ten times. The chain couples TRBV3-1 to TRBJ2-3, with D unclear. The V gene's germline CDR1 is LGHDT and CDR2 YNNKEL (reference sequence). The CDR3 has 14 amino acids. Trimming took off 8 bases at V and 2 bases at J, with 14 bases between the two ends. Here the CDR3 reads CASEHSHYTDTQYF. In DNA form, the CDR3 reads TGTGCCAGCGAGCATTCCCATTACACAGATACGCAGTATTTT.

The chain links TRBV7-6 to TRBJ2-3; possibly TRBD2 for D (6 bases). Trimming took off 2 bases at V and 1 base at J, with 7 bases between the two ends. This CDR3 region has 14 residues. CDR1 SGHVS and CDR2 FNYEAQ come from the germline V gene. CDR3 coding DNA: TGTGCCAGCAGCTTATCGGGAGGCACAGATACGCAGTATTTT. It specifies CASSLSGGTDTQYF.

This clonotype showed up just a few times. The chain links TRBV28 to TRBJ2-7, with D unresolved. Germline V CDR1 and CDR2: MDHEN, SYDVKM. This CDR3 contains 15 residues. V was cut by 5 bases and J by 5 bases, with 19 bases left in between. The CDR3 spells CASSLQGRIIDEQYF. CDR3 nucleotides: TGTGCCAGCAGTCTTCAAGGCAGGATCATCGACGAGCAGTACTTC.